This TCR beta chain stems from a study of T cell responses to AZD1222 COVID-19 vaccine. Repertoires were generated with immunoSEQ multiplex PCR, while TCRdb's copy carries only in-frame clones and drops some. Of tens of thousands of clones in the sample, around 89% were seen once. A remark on this clone: Its specificity is unknown.

Study-wide findings and caveats: Donor demographics were predominantly white British with a female majority; clonal diversity may be underestimated. Breadth and depth of Spike-specific TCRs rose after two AZD1222 doses. Spike regions recognized by vaccine-associated CD4 TCRs spanned the protein, led by 160-218 and 743-854.

V lost 0 bases, J lost 0 bases, and 10 bases lay in between. Germline assignment: CDR1 SGDLS and CDR2 YYNGEE. The CDR3 length is 16 residues. The J gene is TRBJ1-3, the V gene TRBV9; D uncertain. Source: peripheral blood, taken on day 0 of MenACWY control vaccination. This receptor was taken from an adult in good health. The CDR3 here is CASSVGDSSSGNTIYF. The CDR3 DNA follows: TGTGCCAGCAGCGTAGGAGACTCCTCCTCTGGAAACACCATATATTTT.